The rows below give T cell receptor beta chains drawn from one sample of a study of OX40 agonist ivuxolimab in advanced cancers. Data came from immunoSEQ multiplex PCR; TCRdb stores just in-frame clones and leaves some out. The sample consists of fewer than 90,000 clones, about 88% of them appearing once. The sample consisted of CD4+ or CD8+ T cells sorted from blood, taken in a trial of the OX40 agonist ivuxolimab. Receptor source: an adult with an advanced solid tumor such as melanoma, head and neck, liver or kidney cancer. Each CDR3 is given with its conserved first and last residue. D genes are given only for firm matches. Clone sizes are given selectively: once, few, many, or a class where the clone is expanded.

>TRBJ1-2|TRBV5-1|NA|NA
CASSDTVGGRNGYTF
TGCGCCAGCAGCGATACCGTGGGTGGGAGGAATGGCTACACCTTC
>TRBJ1-1|TRBV4-1|NA|NA
CASSPTWGRGGATEAFF
TGCGCCAGCAGCCCGACCTGGGGAAGAGGTGGGGCCACTGAAGCTTTCTTT
>TRBJ2-7|TRBV19|NA|NA
CASSTTGTAAYEQYF
TGTGCCAGTAGTACGACCGGGACCGCAGCCTACGAGCAGTACTTC
>TRBJ1-1|TRBV7-9|TRBD1|once
CASSLDSGGEKAFF
TGTGCCAGCAGCTTAGATTCAGGGGGAGAAAAAGCTTTCTTT
>TRBJ1-1|TRBV19|NA|few
CASSRTATADTEAFF
TGTGCCAGTAGTAGAACGGCAACGGCGGACACTGAAGCTTTCTTT
>TRBJ2-3|TRBV7-7|TRBD2|NA
CASSPGLAGGTDTQYF
TGTGCTAGCAGCCCAGGACTAGCGGGGGGGACAGATACGCAGTATTTT
>TRBJ2-2|TRBV7-6|TRBD2|NA
CASRESGLAGATGELFF
TGTGCCAGCAGGGAATCCGGACTAGCGGGGGCCACCGGGGAGCTGTTTTTT
>TRBJ1-1|TRBV14|NA|NA
CASSQLTGRNTEAFF
TGTGCCAGCAGCCAATTAACAGGGCGAAACACTGAAGCTTTCTTT
>TRBJ1-2|TRBV7-8|NA|NA
CASSLGGPPNYGYTF
TGTGCCAGCAGCTTAGGTGGGCCTCCTAACTATGGCTACACCTTC
>TRBJ1-1|TRBV4-3|TRBD1|NA
CASSQATGREAFF
TGCGCCAGCAGCCAGGCGACAGGGAGGGAAGCTTTCTTT
>TRBJ1-5|TRBV30|NA|NA
CAWSVREQPQHF
TGTGCCTGGAGTGTCAGGGAACAGCCCCAGCATTTT
>TRBJ2-7|TRBV5-1|NA|NA
CASGQEPGISGHEQYF
TGCGCCAGCGGCCAGGAACCGGGGATTTCGGGCCACGAGCAGTACTTC
>TRBJ2-5|TRBV28|TRBD2|NA
CASANQLAGKETQYF
TGTGCCAGCGCGAATCAACTAGCGGGAAAAGAGACCCAGTACTTC
>TRBJ1-6|TRBV7-9|NA|few
CASTTQGAGSPLHF
TGTGCCAGCACCACTCAGGGAGCGGGTTCACCCCTCCACTTT
>TRBJ1-2|TRBV28|NA|NA
CASGGEYGYTF
TGTGCCAGCGGGGGTGAATATGGCTACACCTTC
>TRBJ1-3|TRBV4-2|TRBD1|NA
CASSQDPGQGDRNTIYF
TGTGCCAGCAGCCAAGATCCGGGACAGGGGGATAGAAACACCATATATTTT
>TRBJ2-5|TRBV5-5|NA|NA
CASSLTRRQETQYF
TGTGCCAGCAGCTTGACGCGACGGCAAGAGACCCAGTACTTC
>TRBJ2-5|TRBV7-7|NA|NA
CASSLRAGPQETQYF
TGTGCTAGCAGCTTAAGGGCCGGACCACAAGAGACCCAGTACTTC
>TRBJ2-1|TRBV18|TRBD2|NA
CASSLTSGSDNEQFF
TGTGCCAGCTCCCTGACTAGCGGGAGTGACAATGAGCAGTTCTTC
>TRBJ2-3|TRBV7-3|TRBD2|NA
CASSLRSGGSTDTQYF
TGTGCCAGCAGCTTACGGTCGGGAGGTTCGACGGATACGCAGTATTTT
>TRBJ2-5|TRBV5-1|TRBD1|NA
CASSLLTGTETQYF
TGCGCCAGCAGCTTGTTGACAGGGACAGAGACCCAGTACTTC
>TRBJ2-5|TRBV29-1|NA|NA
CSVEVVSETQYF
TGCAGCGTTGAGGTAGTTTCCGAGACCCAGTACTTC
>TRBJ2-1|TRBV5-4|TRBD2|NA
CASSAEIAGGPHEQFF
TGTGCCAGCAGCGCCGAGATAGCGGGGGGGCCGCATGAGCAGTTCTTC
>TRBJ2-4|TRBV28|TRBD1|NA
CASRSPGGRNIQYF
TGTGCCAGCAGGTCCCCAGGGGGCAGAAACATTCAGTACTTC
>TRBJ2-1|TRBV7-6|NA|NA
CASSLTGPPIYNEQFF
TGTGCCAGCAGCTTAACGGGGCCTCCAATCTACAATGAGCAGTTCTTC
>TRBJ1-1|TRBV5-6|NA|few
CASSWAGRENTEAFF
TGTGCCAGCAGCTGGGCGGGCCGGGAGAACACTGAAGCTTTCTTT
>TRBJ1-1|TRBV7-9|NA|NA
CASSTGQNTEAFF
TGTGCCAGCAGCACCGGACAGAACACTGAAGCTTTCTTT
>TRBJ1-1|TRBV5-6|NA|NA
CASSLDLTMNTEAFF
TGTGCCAGCAGCTTGGACCTGACCATGAACACTGAAGCTTTCTTT
>TRBJ2-2|TRBV11-3|NA|NA
CASSPRSGTNTGELFF
TGTGCCAGCAGCCCCCGTAGCGGTACGAACACCGGGGAGCTGTTTTTT
>TRBJ1-1|TRBV2|NA|few
CASSDEGEAFF
TGTGCCAGCAGTGATGAGGGTGAAGCTTTCTTT
>TRBJ2-7|TRBV19|NA|NA
CASSIGTAYYEQYF
TGTGCCAGTAGTATAGGGACAGCGTACTACGAGCAGTACTTC
>TRBJ1-2|TRBV5-1|TRBD1|NA
CASSLAQGADGYTF
TGCGCCAGCAGCTTGGCACAGGGGGCAGATGGCTACACCTTC
>TRBJ2-1|TRBV5-1|NA|NA
CASSLGLDVGEQFF
TGCGCCAGCAGCTTGGGACTAGATGTCGGTGAGCAGTTCTTC
>TRBJ2-7|TRBV7-2|NA|NA
CASSLYSEQYF
TGTGCCAGCAGCTTATACTCCGAGCAGTACTTC
>TRBJ2-7|TRBV28|TRBD2|NA
CASILRGGSYEQYF
TGTGCCAGCATCCTGCGGGGGGGCTCCTACGAGCAGTACTTC
>TRBJ1-3|TRBV9|NA|NA
CASSVAGLHSGNTIYF
TGTGCCAGCAGCGTAGCGGGGCTCCACTCTGGAAACACCATATATTTT
>TRBJ1-3|TRBV5-1|NA|NA
CASSPSGLGGNTIYF
TGCGCCAGCAGCCCATCCGGACTTGGGGGAAACACCATATATTTT
>TRBJ1-5|TRBV5-1|TRBD1|NA
CASSFGQDQPQHF
TGCGCCAGCAGCTTTGGACAGGATCAGCCCCAGCATTTT
>TRBJ2-7|TRBV7-3|TRBD2|NA
CASSPSGRVDEQYF
TGTGCCAGCAGTCCGAGCGGGAGAGTCGACGAGCAGTACTTC
>TRBJ1-1|TRBV5-4|TRBD1|NA
CATVRGDRMNTEAFF
TGTGCCACCGTCAGGGGGGACAGAATGAACACTGAAGCTTTCTTT
>TRBJ2-3|TRBV10-3|NA|NA
CAIARMGNTQYF
TGTGCCATCGCCCGGATGGGTAATACGCAGTATTTT